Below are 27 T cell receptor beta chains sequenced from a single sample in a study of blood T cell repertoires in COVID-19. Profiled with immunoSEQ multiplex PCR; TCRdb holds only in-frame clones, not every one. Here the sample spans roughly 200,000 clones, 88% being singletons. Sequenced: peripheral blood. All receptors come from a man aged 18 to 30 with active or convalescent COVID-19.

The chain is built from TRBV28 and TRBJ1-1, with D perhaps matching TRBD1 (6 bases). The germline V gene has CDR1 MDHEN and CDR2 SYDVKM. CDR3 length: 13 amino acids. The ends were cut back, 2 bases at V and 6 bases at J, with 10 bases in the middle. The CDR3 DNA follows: TGTGCCAGCAGTTTAGGGGGCGGCGCTGAAGCTTTCTTT. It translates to CASSLGGGAEAFF.

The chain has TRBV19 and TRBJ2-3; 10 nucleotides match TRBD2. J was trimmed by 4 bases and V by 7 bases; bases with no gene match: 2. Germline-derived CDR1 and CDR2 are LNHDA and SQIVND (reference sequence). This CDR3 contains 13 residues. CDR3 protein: CASKTSGADTQYF. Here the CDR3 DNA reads TGTGCCAGTAAAACTAGCGGGGCAGATACGCAGTATTTT. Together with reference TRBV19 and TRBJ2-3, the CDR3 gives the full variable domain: DGGITQSPKYLFRKEGQNVTLSCEQNLNHDAMYWYRQDPGQGLRLIYYSQIVNDFQKGDIAEGYSVSREKKESFPLTVTSAQKNPTAFYLCASKTSGADTQYFGPGTRLTVL.

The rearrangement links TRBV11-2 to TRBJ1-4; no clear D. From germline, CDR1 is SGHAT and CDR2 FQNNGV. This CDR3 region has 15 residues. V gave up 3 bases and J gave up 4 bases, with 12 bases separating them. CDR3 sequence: CASSFMGRSNEKLFF. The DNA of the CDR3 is TGTGCCAGCAGCTTTATGGGGAGAAGTAATGAAAAACTGTTTTTT.

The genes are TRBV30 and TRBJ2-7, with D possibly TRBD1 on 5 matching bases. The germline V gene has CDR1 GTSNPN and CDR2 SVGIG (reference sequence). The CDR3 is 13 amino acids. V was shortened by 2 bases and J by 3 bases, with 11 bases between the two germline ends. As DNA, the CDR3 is TGTGCCTGGAGTCTCGACAGTAGCTACGAGCAGTACTTC. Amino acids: CAWSLDSSYEQYF.

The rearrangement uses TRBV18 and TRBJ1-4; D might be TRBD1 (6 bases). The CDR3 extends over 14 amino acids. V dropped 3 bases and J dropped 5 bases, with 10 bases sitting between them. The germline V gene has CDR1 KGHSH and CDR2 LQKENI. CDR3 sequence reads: CASSPGHTNEKLFF. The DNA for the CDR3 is TGTGCCAGCTCACCGGGACACACAAATGAAAAACTGTTTTTT.

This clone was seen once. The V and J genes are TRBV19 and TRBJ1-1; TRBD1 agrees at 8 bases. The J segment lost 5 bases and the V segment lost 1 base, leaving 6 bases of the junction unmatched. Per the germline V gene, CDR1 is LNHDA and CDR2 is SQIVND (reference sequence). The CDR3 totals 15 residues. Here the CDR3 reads CASSIGGQGGTEAFF. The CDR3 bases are TGTGCCAGTAGTATAGGAGGACAGGGAGGAACTGAAGCTTTCTTT.

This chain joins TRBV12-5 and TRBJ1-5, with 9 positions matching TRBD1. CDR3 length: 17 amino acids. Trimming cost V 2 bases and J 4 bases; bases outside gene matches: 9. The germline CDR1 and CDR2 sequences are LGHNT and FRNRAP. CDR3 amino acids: CASGLTGTGPINQPQHF. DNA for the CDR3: TGTGCTAGTGGTTTGACCGGGACAGGGCCAATAAATCAGCCCCAGCATTTT.

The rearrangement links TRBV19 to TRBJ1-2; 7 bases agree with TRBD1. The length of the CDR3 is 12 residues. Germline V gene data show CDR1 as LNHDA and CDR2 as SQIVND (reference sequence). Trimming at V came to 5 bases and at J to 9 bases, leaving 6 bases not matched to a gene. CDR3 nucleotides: TGTGCCAGTAGTTCTTACAGGGGAAGCTACACCTTC. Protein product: CASSSYRGSYTF.

The CDR3 sequence is CASSFFSGSREQYF. The CDR3 DNA sequence: TGTGCCAGCAGTTTTTTTTCTGGTTCGCGGGAGCAGTACTTC. The chain employs TRBV6-2 or TRBV6-3 and TRBJ2-7; D gene uncertain. Germline V gives CDR1 MNHEY, CDR2 SVGEGT. The length of the CDR3 is 14 residues. Trimming took 4 bases from V and 7 from J, leaving 17 bases between them.

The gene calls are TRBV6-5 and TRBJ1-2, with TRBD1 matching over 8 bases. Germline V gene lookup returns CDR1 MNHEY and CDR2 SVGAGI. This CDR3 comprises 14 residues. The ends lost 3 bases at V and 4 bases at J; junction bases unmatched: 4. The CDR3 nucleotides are TGTGCCAGCAGTTATGACAGGGGCCCCTATGGCTACACCTTC. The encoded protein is CASSYDRGPYGYTF.

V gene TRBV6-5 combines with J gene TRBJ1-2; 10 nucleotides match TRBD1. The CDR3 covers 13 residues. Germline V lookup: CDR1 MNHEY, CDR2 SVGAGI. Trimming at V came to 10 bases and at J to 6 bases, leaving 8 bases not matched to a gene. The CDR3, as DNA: TGTGCCACTCTAGACAGGGGGCTTGATGGCTACACCTTC. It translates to CATLDRGLDGYTF.

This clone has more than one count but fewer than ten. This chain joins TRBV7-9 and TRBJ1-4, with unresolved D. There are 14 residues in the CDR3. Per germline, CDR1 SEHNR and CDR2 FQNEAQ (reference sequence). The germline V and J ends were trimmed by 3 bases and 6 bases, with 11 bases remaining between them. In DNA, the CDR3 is TGTGCCAGCAGCTTTGGGGAGTGGGATGAAAAACTGTTTTTT. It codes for CASSFGEWDEKLFF.

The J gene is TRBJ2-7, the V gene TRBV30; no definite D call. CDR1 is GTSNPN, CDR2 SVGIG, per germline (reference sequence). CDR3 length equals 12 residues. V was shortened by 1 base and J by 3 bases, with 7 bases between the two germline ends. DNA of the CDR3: TGTGCCTGGAGTGCCCCCGGCTACGAGCAGTACTTC. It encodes CAWSAPGYEQYF.

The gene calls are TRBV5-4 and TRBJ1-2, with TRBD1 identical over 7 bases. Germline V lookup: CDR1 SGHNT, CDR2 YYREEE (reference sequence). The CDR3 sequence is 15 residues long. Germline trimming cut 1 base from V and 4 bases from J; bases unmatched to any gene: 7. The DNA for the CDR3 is TGTGCCAGCAGCTTGATGGACAGGCGTGCCTATGGCTACACCTTC. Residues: CASSLMDRRAYGYTF. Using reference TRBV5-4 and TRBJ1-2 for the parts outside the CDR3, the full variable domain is ETGVTQSPTHLIKTRGQQVTLRCSSQSGHNTVSWYQQALGQGPQFIFQYYREEENGRGNFPPRFSGLQFPNYSSELNVNALELDDSALYLCASSLMDRRAYGYTFGSGTRLTVV.

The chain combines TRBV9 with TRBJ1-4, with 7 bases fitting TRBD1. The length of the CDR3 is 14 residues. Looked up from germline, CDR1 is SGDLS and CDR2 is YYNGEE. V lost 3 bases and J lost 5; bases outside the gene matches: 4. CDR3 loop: CASSAGQTNEKLFF. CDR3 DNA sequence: TGTGCCAGCAGCGCGGGACAGACAAATGAAAAACTGTTTTTT. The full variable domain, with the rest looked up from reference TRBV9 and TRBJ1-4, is DSGVTQTPKHLITATGQRVTLRCSPRSGDLSVYWYQQSLDQGLQFLIQYYNGEERAKGNILERFSAQQFPDLHSELNLSSLELGDSALYFCASSAGQTNEKLFFGSGTQLSVL.

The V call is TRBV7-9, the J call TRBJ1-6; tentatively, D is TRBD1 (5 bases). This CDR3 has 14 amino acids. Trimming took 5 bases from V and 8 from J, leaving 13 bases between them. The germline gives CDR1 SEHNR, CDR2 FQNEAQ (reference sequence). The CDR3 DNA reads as TGTGCCAGCAGCCCGGGGGGGTGGGATTCACCCCTCCACTTT. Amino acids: CASSPGGWDSPLHF.

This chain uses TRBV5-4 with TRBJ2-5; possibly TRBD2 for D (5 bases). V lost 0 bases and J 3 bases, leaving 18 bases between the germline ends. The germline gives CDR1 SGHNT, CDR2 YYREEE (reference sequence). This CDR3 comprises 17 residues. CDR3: CASSLGLAGSTEETQYF. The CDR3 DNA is TGTGCCAGCAGCTTGGGGCTAGCTGGGTCGACGGAAGAGACCCAGTACTTC. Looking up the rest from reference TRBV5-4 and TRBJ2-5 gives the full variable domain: ETGVTQSPTHLIKTRGQQVTLRCSSQSGHNTVSWYQQALGQGPQFIFQYYREEENGRGNFPPRFSGLQFPNYSSELNVNALELDDSALYLCASSLGLAGSTEETQYFGPGTRLLVL.

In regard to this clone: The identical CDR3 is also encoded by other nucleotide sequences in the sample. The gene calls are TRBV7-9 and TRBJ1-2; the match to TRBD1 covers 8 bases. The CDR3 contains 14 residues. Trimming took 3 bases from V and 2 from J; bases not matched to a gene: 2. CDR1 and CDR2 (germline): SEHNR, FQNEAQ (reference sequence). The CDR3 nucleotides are TGTGCCAGCAGCTTTGGACAGGGCAACTATGGCTACACCTTC. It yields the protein CASSFGQGNYGYTF.

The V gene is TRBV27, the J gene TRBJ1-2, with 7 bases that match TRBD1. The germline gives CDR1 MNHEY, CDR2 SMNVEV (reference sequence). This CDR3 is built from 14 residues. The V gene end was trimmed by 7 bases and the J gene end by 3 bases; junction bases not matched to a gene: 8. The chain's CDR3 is CASKRDSGDYGYTF. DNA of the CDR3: TGTGCCAGCAAAAGGGACAGTGGGGACTATGGCTACACCTTC.

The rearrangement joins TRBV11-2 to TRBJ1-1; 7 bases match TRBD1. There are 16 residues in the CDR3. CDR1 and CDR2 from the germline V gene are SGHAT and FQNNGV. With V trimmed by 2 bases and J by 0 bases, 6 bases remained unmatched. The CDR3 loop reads CASSLQWTGVNTEAFF. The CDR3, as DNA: TGTGCCAGCAGCTTACAGTGGACAGGCGTGAACACTGAAGCTTTCTTT.

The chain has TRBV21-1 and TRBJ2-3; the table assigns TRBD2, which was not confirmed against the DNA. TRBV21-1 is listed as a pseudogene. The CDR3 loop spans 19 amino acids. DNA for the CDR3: TGTGCCAGCACCCCTGCGGGGACTAGCGGGAGTATCAGCACAGATACGCAGTATTTT. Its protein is CASTPAGTSGSISTDTQYF.

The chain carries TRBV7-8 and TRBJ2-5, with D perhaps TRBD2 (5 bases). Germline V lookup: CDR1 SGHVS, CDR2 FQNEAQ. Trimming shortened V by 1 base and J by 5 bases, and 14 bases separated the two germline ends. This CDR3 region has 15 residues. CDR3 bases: TGTGCCAGCAGCTTAGACCTGGAGGATTTGGAGACCCAGTACTTC. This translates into CASSLDLEDLETQYF.

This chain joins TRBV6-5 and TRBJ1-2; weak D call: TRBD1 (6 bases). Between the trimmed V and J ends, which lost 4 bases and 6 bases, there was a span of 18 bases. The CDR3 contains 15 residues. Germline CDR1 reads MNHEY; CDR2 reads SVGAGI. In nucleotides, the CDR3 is TGTGCCAGCAGTTCTCCTAGACAGGCTCGAGATGGCTACACCTTC. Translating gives CASSSPRQARDGYTF.

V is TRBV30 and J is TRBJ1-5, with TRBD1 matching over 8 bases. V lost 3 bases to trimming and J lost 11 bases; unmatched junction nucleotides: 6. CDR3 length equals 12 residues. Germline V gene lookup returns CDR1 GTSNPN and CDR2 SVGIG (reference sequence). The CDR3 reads CAWSLQGGSQHF. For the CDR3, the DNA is TGTGCCTGGAGCCTACAGGGGGGGTCCCAGCATTTT.

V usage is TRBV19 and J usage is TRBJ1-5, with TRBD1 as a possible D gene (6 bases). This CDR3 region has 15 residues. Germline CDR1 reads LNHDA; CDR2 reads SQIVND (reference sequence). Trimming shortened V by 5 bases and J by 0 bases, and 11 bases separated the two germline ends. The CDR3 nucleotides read TGTGCCAGTAGTTTGACAGGAAATAGCAATCAGCCCCAGCATTTT. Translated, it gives CASSLTGNSNQPQHF.

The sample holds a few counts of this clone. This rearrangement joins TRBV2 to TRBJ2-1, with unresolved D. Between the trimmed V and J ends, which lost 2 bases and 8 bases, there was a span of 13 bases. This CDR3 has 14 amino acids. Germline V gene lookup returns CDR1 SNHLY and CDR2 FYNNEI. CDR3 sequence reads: CASSEFRQVHEQFF. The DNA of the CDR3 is TGTGCCAGCAGTGAATTCCGGCAGGTTCATGAGCAGTTCTTC.

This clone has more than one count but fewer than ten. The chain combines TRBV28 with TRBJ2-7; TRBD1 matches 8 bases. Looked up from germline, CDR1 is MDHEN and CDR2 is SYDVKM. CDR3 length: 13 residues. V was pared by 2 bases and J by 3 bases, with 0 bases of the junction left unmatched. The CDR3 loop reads CASSLTGGYEQYF. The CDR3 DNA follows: TGTGCCAGCAGTTTAACAGGGGGCTACGAGCAGTACTTC.